The source of this TCR beta chain is a study of blood T cells in healthy people across ages. Trimming pared 6 bases from V and 4 bases from J, leaving 25 bases between. The CDR3 contains 18 residues. Primers used in a second PCR of about 6 to 11 cycles were a sample-barcoded 5' primer and a J-beta primer mix. One entry per CDR3 protein results from TCRdb running MiXCR on the 5' RACE reads. The sample carries just under 550,000 distinct CDR3 sequences, about 25% recorded once. The data were also submitted as part of a second study, on T cells of mothers and their children.

The clonotype comes from a boy under 18 in good health. J is TRBJ1-5 and V is TRBV12-3 or TRBV12-4; D might be TRBD1 (5 bases). Sequencing used blood. The CDR3 region has the DNA TGTGCCAGCAGGTTAAGCCTCCCGCGACAGCGGGTAAATCAGCCCCAGCATTTT. It translates to CASRLSLPRQRVNQPQHF.